Listed below are T cell receptor beta chains from one sample, sequenced in a study of radiotherapy plus CTLA-4 blockade in lung cancer. Repertoires were generated with immunoSEQ multiplex PCR, while TCRdb's copy carries only in-frame clones and drops some. The data contain 9,500 to 15,000 clones, under 90% of them singletons. This specimen was peripheral blood, taken from a patient treated with radiotherapy plus ipilimumab. The source of these receptors is a human donor with non-small cell lung cancer that progressed on radiotherapy plus ipilimumab. The CDR3 runs from the conserved cysteine through the conserved F or W. The D gene is left open where the match is weak. Clone size is shown for a subset of rows, as once, few, many or a class of expanded clone.

j_gene: TRBJ2-7
abundance: .
v_gene: TRBV5-1
d_gene: .
CDR3nt: TGCGCCAGCAGAACAGGTGACGAGCAGTACTTC
CDR3aa: CASRTGDEQYF

j_gene: TRBJ2-3
abundance: .
v_gene: TRBV9
d_gene: TRBD2
CDR3nt: TGTGCCAGCAGCGTAGATGTCGGAGCGGGGGTTGCAGATACGCAGTATTTT
CDR3aa: CASSVDVGAGVADTQYF

j_gene: TRBJ1-1
abundance: once
v_gene: TRBV4-3
d_gene: TRBD1
CDR3nt: TGCGCCAGCAGCCAAGACCCTACGACAGGGGGCACTGAAGCTTTCTTT
CDR3aa: CASSQDPTTGGTEAFF

j_gene: TRBJ2-7
abundance: .
v_gene: TRBV4-2
d_gene: .
CDR3nt: TGTGCCAGCAGCCAAGAAGCAGGGGCCTACGAGCAGTACTTC
CDR3aa: CASSQEAGAYEQYF

j_gene: TRBJ2-2
abundance: .
v_gene: TRBV5-5
d_gene: TRBD2
CDR3nt: TGTGCCAGCAGCTTCACTAGCGGGGTATCCGGGGAGCTGTTTTTT
CDR3aa: CASSFTSGVSGELFF

j_gene: TRBJ1-6
abundance: few
v_gene: TRBV27
d_gene: .
CDR3nt: TGTGCCAGCAGTTTATTCCCAGGGACGCATTCACCCCTCCACTTT
CDR3aa: CASSLFPGTHSPLHF

j_gene: TRBJ2-2
abundance: .
v_gene: TRBV7-3
d_gene: .
CDR3nt: TGTGCCAGCAGCTTTGGGACTACCGGGGAGCTGTTTTTT
CDR3aa: CASSFGTTGELFF

j_gene: TRBJ2-3
abundance: .
v_gene: TRBV7-8
d_gene: .
CDR3nt: TGTGCCAGCAGCTTCCATTCGGGGGGCCGCACAGATACGCAGTATTTT
CDR3aa: CASSFHSGGRTDTQYF

j_gene: TRBJ1-6
abundance: .
v_gene: TRBV7-6
d_gene: TRBD1
CDR3nt: TGTGCCAGCACCCGAGCAGGGGGCTGGAATTCACCCCTCCACTTT
CDR3aa: CASTRAGGWNSPLHF

j_gene: TRBJ2-2
abundance: .
v_gene: TRBV9
d_gene: .
CDR3nt: TGTGCCAGCAGCGTAGCAGGGGCTGCGGGCACCGGGGAGCTGTTTTTT
CDR3aa: CASSVAGAAGTGELFF

j_gene: TRBJ1-2
abundance: .
v_gene: TRBV9
d_gene: .
CDR3nt: TGTGCCAGCGGCGGGTATGGTGGCTACACCTTC
CDR3aa: CASGGYGGYTF

j_gene: TRBJ2-7
abundance: few
v_gene: TRBV10-3
d_gene: .
CDR3nt: TGTGCCATCAGTGAGTCGACAAGAGCGCCCTACGAGCAGTACTTC
CDR3aa: CAISESTRAPYEQYF

j_gene: TRBJ2-5
abundance: .
v_gene: TRBV18
d_gene: TRBD2
CDR3nt: TGTGCCAGCTCACCCCCCTTAGCGGGCAACCAAGAGACCCAGTACTTC
CDR3aa: CASSPPLAGNQETQYF

j_gene: TRBJ2-2
abundance: .
v_gene: TRBV6-1
d_gene: .
CDR3nt: TGTGCCAGCAGGACGGGGAACACCGGGGAGCTGTTTTTT
CDR3aa: CASRTGNTGELFF

j_gene: TRBJ1-5
abundance: once
v_gene: TRBV19
d_gene: .
CDR3nt: TGTGCCAGTATCGGCAGAAATCAGCCCCAGCATTTT
CDR3aa: CASIGRNQPQHF

j_gene: TRBJ2-1
abundance: .
v_gene: TRBV7-3
d_gene: .
CDR3nt: TGTGCCAGCAGCTTAAGCTCTCTGAGCCCTTACAATGAGCAGTTCTTC
CDR3aa: CASSLSSLSPYNEQFF

j_gene: TRBJ2-5
abundance: .
v_gene: TRBV11-2
d_gene: TRBD1
CDR3nt: TGTGCCAGCAGCACCCTCAGGGGGCTGTCTCCGGAGACCCAGTACTTC
CDR3aa: CASSTLRGLSPETQYF

j_gene: TRBJ2-6
abundance: .
v_gene: TRBV21-1
d_gene: .
CDR3nt: TGTGCCAGCAGCACGCATGTAGCACAACAAAGTCGGGCCAACGTCCTGACTTTC
CDR3aa: CASSTHVAQQSRANVLTF

j_gene: TRBJ1-2
abundance: .
v_gene: TRBV10-3
d_gene: .
CDR3nt: TGTGCCATCAGTGAAATAGGAACAGGGTCCCAAGGCTACACCTTC
CDR3aa: CAISEIGTGSQGYTF

j_gene: TRBJ2-7
abundance: .
v_gene: TRBV4-1
d_gene: TRBD2
CDR3nt: TGCGCCAGCAGCCAGAGGGAAGCGGGGGGCCTCTACGAGCAGTACTTC
CDR3aa: CASSQREAGGLYEQYF

j_gene: TRBJ2-6
abundance: few
v_gene: TRBV7-2
d_gene: TRBD1
CDR3nt: TGTGCCAGCAGCTTAGGGACAGGGACAGGGGCCAACGTCCTGACTTTC
CDR3aa: CASSLGTGTGANVLTF

j_gene: TRBJ1-1
abundance: .
v_gene: TRBV6-5
d_gene: .
CDR3nt: TGTGCCAGCAGTTACTCGAGTCGTTGGGGAGATGAAGCTTTCTTT
CDR3aa: CASSYSSRWGDEAFF

j_gene: TRBJ1-1
abundance: .
v_gene: TRBV7-2
d_gene: .
CDR3nt: TGTGCCAGCAGCTGGCAGGGTGGGGGGACTGAAGCTTTCTTT
CDR3aa: CASSWQGGGTEAFF

j_gene: TRBJ2-5
abundance: .
v_gene: TRBV4-1
d_gene: .
CDR3nt: TGCGCCAGCAGCCAAGATAGCAGGGGTCAAGAGACCCAGTACTTC
CDR3aa: CASSQDSRGQETQYF

j_gene: TRBJ1-2
abundance: .
v_gene: TRBV29-1
d_gene: .
CDR3nt: TGCAGCGTTGAAGATAAAATCTACAGGGACCCTAACTATGGCTACACCTTC
CDR3aa: CSVEDKIYRDPNYGYTF

j_gene: TRBJ2-7
abundance: .
v_gene: TRBV6-9
d_gene: TRBD1
CDR3nt: TGTGCCAGCAGTTACGGGACAGGGACCTACGAGCAGTACTTC
CDR3aa: CASSYGTGTYEQYF

j_gene: TRBJ2-5
abundance: .
v_gene: TRBV27
d_gene: TRBD2
CDR3nt: TGTGCCAGCAGTTTAGGGCTAGCGGGGGGCAGGGAGTTAAAAGAGACCCAGTACTTC
CDR3aa: CASSLGLAGGRELKETQYF

j_gene: TRBJ2-1
abundance: .
v_gene: TRBV29-1
d_gene: TRBD1
CDR3nt: TGCAGCGGACGGGACAGCGAGGTTGTGCAGTTCTTC
CDR3aa: CSGRDSEVVQFF

j_gene: TRBJ2-3
abundance: .
v_gene: TRBV9
d_gene: .
CDR3nt: TGTGCCAGCAGCGTAGCTGATACGCAGTATTTT
CDR3aa: CASSVADTQYF

j_gene: TRBJ2-7
abundance: .
v_gene: TRBV5-5
d_gene: TRBD1
CDR3nt: TGTGCCAGCAGCTTGGAAGGGACAGGGACAACCTACGAGCAGTACTTC
CDR3aa: CASSLEGTGTTYEQYF

j_gene: TRBJ2-3
abundance: .
v_gene: TRBV27
d_gene: .
CDR3nt: TGTGCCAGCAGTTTATTGCGGGTAGGGGCAGATACGCAGTATTTT
CDR3aa: CASSLLRVGADTQYF

j_gene: TRBJ2-5
abundance: .
v_gene: TRBV6-1
d_gene: .
CDR3nt: TGTGCCAGCAGTGAAGAGACCCAGTACTTC
CDR3aa: CASSEETQYF

j_gene: TRBJ1-5
abundance: once
v_gene: TRBV19
d_gene: .
CDR3nt: TGTGCCAGTAGTACCGGACACATGGGGAGCAATCAGCCCCAGCATTTT
CDR3aa: CASSTGHMGSNQPQHF

j_gene: TRBJ1-5
abundance: .
v_gene: TRBV23-1
d_gene: TRBD1
CDR3nt: TGCGCCAGCAGTCGGAGGGGGGCGACAGGGGGCGAGGGCAATCAGCCCCAGCATTTT
CDR3aa: CASSRRGATGGEGNQPQHF

j_gene: TRBJ1-3
abundance: .
v_gene: TRBV5-6
d_gene: .
CDR3nt: TGTGCCAGCAGTTTTGCTGCAGGGGTAACTGGAAACACCATATATTTT
CDR3aa: CASSFAAGVTGNTIYF

j_gene: TRBJ2-3
abundance: .
v_gene: TRBV7-3
d_gene: .
CDR3nt: TGTGCCAGCAGCTCCGGGACTAGCACAGATACGCAGTATTTT
CDR3aa: CASSSGTSTDTQYF

j_gene: TRBJ2-7
abundance: .
v_gene: TRBV18
d_gene: .
CDR3nt: TGTGCCAGCTCACCTGCTCCTGTGGGAGGCTCCTACGAGCAGTACTTC
CDR3aa: CASSPAPVGGSYEQYF

j_gene: TRBJ2-1
abundance: .
v_gene: TRBV6-1
d_gene: TRBD2
CDR3nt: TGTGCCAGCAGCGAAAGGAGAGCGGGGGGGCAGGAGCAGTTCTTC
CDR3aa: CASSERRAGGQEQFF

j_gene: TRBJ1-5
abundance: .
v_gene: TRBV4-2
d_gene: .
CDR3nt: TGTGCCAGCAGCCAAGATTACGAGTCCGGTGGAGCCCAGCATTTT
CDR3aa: CASSQDYESGGAQHF

j_gene: TRBJ2-7
abundance: .
v_gene: TRBV18
d_gene: .
CDR3nt: TGTGCCAGCTCACCACCACCGGTTGGTTGGGAGCAGTACTTC
CDR3aa: CASSPPPVGWEQYF

j_gene: TRBJ2-1
abundance: .
v_gene: TRBV18
d_gene: TRBD1
CDR3nt: TGTGCCAGCTCACCACGACAGGGTCGGAATGAGCAGTTCTTC
CDR3aa: CASSPRQGRNEQFF

j_gene: TRBJ1-6
abundance: .
v_gene: TRBV7-2
d_gene: TRBD1
CDR3nt: TGTGCCAGCAGCTTGGACAGGGCCCCTAGGCCCCTCCACTTT
CDR3aa: CASSLDRAPRPLHF